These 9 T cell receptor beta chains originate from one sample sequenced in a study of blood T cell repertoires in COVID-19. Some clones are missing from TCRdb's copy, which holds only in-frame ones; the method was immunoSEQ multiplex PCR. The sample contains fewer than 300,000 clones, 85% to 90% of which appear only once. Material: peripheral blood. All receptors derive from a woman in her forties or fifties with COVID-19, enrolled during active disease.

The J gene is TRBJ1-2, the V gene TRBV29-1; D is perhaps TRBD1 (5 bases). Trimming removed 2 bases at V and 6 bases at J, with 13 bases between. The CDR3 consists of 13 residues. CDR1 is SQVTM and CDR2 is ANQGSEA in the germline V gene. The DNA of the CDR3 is TGCAGCGTTGAAACGGTGTGGGGGGATGGCTACACCTTC. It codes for CSVETVWGDGYTF.

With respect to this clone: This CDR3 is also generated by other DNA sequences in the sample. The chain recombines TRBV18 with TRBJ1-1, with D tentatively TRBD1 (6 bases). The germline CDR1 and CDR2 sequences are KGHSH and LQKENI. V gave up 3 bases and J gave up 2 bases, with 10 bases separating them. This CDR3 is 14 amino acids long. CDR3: CASSPRTENTEAFF. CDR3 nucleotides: TGTGCCAGCTCACCGAGGACAGAAAACACTGAAGCTTTCTTT.

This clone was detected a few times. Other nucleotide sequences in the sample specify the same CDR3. In DNA form, the CDR3 reads TGTGCCAGCAGGGGACAGGGTGTCTATGGCTACACCTTC. It codes for CASRGQGVYGYTF. The chain uses TRBV2 and TRBJ1-2, with TRBD1 matching 9 bases. With 6 bases clipped from V and 4 bases from J, the junction kept 3 bases outside the gene matches. The CDR3 runs to 13 residues. Germline V gene data show CDR1 as SNHLY and CDR2 as FYNNEI.

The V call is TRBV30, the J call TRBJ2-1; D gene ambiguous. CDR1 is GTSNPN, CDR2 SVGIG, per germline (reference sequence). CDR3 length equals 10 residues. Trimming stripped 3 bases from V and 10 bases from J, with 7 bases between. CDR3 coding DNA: TGTGCCTGGAGCCGCGGCGAGCAGTTCTTC. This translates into CAWSRGEQFF.

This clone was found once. The CDR3 region is CASSSDRGRDGYTF. The DNA of the CDR3 is TGTGCCAGCTCATCCGACAGGGGGCGGGATGGCTACACCTTC. This rearrangement joins TRBV18 to TRBJ1-2; 10 bases are shared with TRBD1. CDR3 length: 14 amino acids. The V gene's germline CDR1 is KGHSH and CDR2 LQKENI. Trimming took 5 bases from V and 6 from J; bases not matched to a gene: 6.

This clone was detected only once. The chain's CDR3 is CASSPRSNPPHEQFF. The CDR3 nucleotides are TGTGCCAGCAGCCCCCGGTCCAATCCTCCCCATGAGCAGTTCTTC. The chain uses TRBV7-3 and TRBJ2-1; D not certain. The V gene's germline CDR1 is SGHTA and CDR2 FQGTGA. The germline V and J ends were trimmed by 5 bases and 8 bases, with 19 bases remaining between them. CDR3 length: 15 amino acids.

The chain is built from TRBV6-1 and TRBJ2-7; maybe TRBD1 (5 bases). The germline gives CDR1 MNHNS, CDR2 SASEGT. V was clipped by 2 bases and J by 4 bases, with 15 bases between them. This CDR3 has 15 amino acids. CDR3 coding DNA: TGTGCCAGCAGTGAATTTCCAGGGAAACCTTACGAGCAGTACTTC. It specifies CASSEFPGKPYEQYF.

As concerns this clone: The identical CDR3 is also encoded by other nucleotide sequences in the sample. CDR3 in amino acids: CASSLTAGQETQYF. For the CDR3, the DNA is TGTGCCAGCAGCTTAACGGCAGGACAAGAGACCCAGTACTTC. J is TRBJ2-5 and V is TRBV7-9; D is unresolved. Germline CDR1 SEHNR, CDR2 FQNEAQ (reference sequence). Trimming removed 2 bases from V and 2 bases from J, with 9 bases in between. The CDR3 totals 14 residues.

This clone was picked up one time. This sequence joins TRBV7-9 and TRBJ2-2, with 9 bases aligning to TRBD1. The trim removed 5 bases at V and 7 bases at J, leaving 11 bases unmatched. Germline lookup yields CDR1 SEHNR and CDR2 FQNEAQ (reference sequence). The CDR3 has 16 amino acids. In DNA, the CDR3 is TGTGCCAGCAGCCTCACGGGACAGGGCCATGGCGGGGAGCTGTTTTTT. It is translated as CASSLTGQGHGGELFF.